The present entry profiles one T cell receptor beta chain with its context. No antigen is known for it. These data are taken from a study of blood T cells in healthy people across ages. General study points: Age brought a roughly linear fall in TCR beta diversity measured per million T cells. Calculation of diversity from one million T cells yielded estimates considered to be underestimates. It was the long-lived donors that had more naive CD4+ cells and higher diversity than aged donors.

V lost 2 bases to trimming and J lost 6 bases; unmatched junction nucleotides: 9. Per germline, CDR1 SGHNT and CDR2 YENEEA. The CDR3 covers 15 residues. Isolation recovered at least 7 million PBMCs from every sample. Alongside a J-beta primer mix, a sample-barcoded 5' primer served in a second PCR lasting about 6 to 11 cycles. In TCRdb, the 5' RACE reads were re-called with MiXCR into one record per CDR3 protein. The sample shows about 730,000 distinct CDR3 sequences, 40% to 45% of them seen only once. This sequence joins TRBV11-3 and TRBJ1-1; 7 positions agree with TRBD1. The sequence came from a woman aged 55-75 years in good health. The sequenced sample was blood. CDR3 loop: CASSLSDRVGSEAFF. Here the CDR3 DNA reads TGTGCCAGCAGCTTATCCGACAGGGTAGGGTCTGAAGCTTTCTTT.